These T cell receptor beta chains were read from a single sample in a study of blood T cell repertoires in COVID-19. TCRdb keeps only in-frame clones here, not all; method: immunoSEQ multiplex PCR. The sample includes 100,000 to 120,000 clones, 88% of them seen just once. Specimen: peripheral blood. The receptors stem from a human donor in a cohort sampled during active COVID-19. The CDR3 runs from the conserved cysteine through the conserved F or W. The D gene is left open where the match is weak. The size field is filled for only some rows; it gives once, few, many or a size class.

j_call	clone_size	v_call	d_call	cdr3_aa	cdr3_nt
TRBJ1-1	NA	TRBV18	TRBD1	CASSPGTGAVAGEAFF	TGTGCCAGCTCACCCGGGACAGGGGCCGTAGCCGGTGAAGCTTTCTTT
TRBJ2-1	once	TRBV19	TRBD1	CASSLGAGGYNEQFF	TGTGCCAGTAGTTTGGGGGCAGGGGGCTACAATGAGCAGTTCTTC
TRBJ2-7	NA	TRBV6-5	NA	CASSYSARGDEQYF	TGTGCCAGCAGTTACTCGGCCAGGGGGGACGAGCAGTACTTC
TRBJ1-1	NA	TRBV9	TRBD1	CASSEPSTGGTEAFF	TGTGCCAGCAGCGAGCCTTCCACAGGGGGCACTGAAGCTTTCTTT
TRBJ2-6	NA	TRBV27	NA	CATKLEAGSSGANVLTF	TGTGCCACCAAACTGGAGGCTGGGAGCTCTGGGGCCAACGTCCTGACTTTC
TRBJ1-6	NA	TRBV19	NA	CASSTGPGQFSSYNSPLHF	TGTGCCAGTAGTACAGGTCCCGGACAGTTTAGCTCCTATAATTCACCCCTCCACTTT
TRBJ2-7	few	TRBV11-2	TRBD2	CASRNRGGSAYEQYF	TGTGCCAGCAGGAACCGGGGCGGGAGCGCCTACGAGCAGTACTTC
TRBJ2-2	few	TRBV14	NA	CASSQDQGLAINTGELFF	TGTGCCAGCAGCCAAGATCAAGGTCTAGCGATTAACACCGGGGAGCTGTTTTTT
TRBJ2-1	NA	TRBV27	NA	CASSLSYPPTPGVGNEQFF	TGTGCCAGCAGTTTATCATACCCCCCCACGCCCGGGGTTGGCAATGAGCAGTTCTTC
TRBJ1-4	NA	TRBV6-1	NA	CASSEGPMQSNEKLFF	TGTGCCAGCAGTGAAGGGCCGATGCAGTCTAATGAAAAACTGTTTTTT
TRBJ1-2	NA	TRBV25-1	TRBD1	CASSEGQGKGYGYTF	TGTGCCAGCAGTGAGGGACAGGGGAAAGGCTATGGCTACACCTTC
TRBJ1-1	once	TRBV6-5	TRBD1	CASIPYSGGDTEAFF	TGTGCCAGTATCCCTTATTCAGGGGGAGACACTGAAGCTTTCTTT
TRBJ1-1	once	TRBV19	NA	CATTRDKLSTEAFF	TGTGCCACTACTAGGGACAAATTGAGCACTGAAGCTTTCTTT
TRBJ2-1	NA	TRBV30	TRBD2	CAWSGGGSRNEQFF	TGTGCCTGGAGTGGGGGCGGGAGTCGCAATGAGCAGTTCTTC
TRBJ1-4	NA	TRBV11-1	TRBD1	CASSSDRVWSEKLFF	TGTGCCAGCAGCTCCGACAGGGTCTGGAGTGAAAAACTGTTTTTT